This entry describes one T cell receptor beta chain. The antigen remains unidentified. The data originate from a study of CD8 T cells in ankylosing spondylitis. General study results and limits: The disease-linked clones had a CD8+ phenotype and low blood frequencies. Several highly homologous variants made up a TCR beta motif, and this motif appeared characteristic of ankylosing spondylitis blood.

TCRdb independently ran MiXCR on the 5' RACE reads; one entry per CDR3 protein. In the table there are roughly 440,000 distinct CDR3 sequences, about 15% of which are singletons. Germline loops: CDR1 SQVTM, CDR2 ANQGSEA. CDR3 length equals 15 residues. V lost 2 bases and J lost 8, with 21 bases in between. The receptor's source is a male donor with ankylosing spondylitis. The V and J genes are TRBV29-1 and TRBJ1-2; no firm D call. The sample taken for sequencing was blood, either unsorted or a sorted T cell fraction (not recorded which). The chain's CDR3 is CSVELENLQGTGYTF. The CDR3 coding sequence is TGCAGCGTTGAACTTGAGAACCTCCAAGGAACGGGCTACACCTTC.